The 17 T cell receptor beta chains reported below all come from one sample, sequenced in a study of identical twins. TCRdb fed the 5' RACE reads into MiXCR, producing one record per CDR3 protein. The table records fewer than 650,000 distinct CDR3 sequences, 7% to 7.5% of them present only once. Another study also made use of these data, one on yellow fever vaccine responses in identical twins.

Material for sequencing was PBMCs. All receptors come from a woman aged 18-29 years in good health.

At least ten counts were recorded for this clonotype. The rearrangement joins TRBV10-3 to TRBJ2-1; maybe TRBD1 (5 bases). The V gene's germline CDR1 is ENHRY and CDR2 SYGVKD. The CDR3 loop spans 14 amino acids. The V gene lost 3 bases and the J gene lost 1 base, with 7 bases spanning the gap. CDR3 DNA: TGTGCCATCAGTGATTCAGGGTCCTACAATGAGCAGTTCTTC. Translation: CAISDSGSYNEQFF.

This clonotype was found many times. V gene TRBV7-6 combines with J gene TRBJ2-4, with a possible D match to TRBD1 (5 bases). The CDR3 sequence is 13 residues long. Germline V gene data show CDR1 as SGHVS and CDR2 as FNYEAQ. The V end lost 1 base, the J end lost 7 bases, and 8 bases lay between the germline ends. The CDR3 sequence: CASSLVQGNIQYF. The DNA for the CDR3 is TGTGCCAGCAGCTTAGTGCAGGGTAACATTCAGTACTTC.

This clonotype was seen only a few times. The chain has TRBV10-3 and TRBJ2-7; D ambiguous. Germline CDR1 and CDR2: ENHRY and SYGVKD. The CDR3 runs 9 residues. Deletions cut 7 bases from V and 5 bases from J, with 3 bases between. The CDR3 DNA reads TGTGCCATCATAGACGAGCAGTACTTC. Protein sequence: CAIIDEQYF.

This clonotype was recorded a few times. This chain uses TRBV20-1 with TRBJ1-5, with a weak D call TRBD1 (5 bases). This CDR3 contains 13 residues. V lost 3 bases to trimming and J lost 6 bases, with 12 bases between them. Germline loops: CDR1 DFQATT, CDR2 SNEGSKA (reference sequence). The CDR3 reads CSASVGGIQPQHF. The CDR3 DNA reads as TGCAGTGCTAGCGTCGGGGGAATTCAGCCCCAGCATTTT.

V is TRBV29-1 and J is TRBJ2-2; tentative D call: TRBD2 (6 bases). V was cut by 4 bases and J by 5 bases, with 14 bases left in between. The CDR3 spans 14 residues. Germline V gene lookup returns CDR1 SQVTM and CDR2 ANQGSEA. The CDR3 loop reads CSVVTGDGTGELFF. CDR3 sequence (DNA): TGCAGCGTTGTAACGGGAGACGGTACCGGGGAGCTGTTTTTT.

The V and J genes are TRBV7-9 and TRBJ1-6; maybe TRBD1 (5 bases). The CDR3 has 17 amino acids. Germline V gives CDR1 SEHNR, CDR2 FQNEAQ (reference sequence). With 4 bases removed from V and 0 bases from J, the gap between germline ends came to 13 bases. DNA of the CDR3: TGTGCCAGCAGCTCGGACACCCGGAGCTCCTATAATTCACCCCTCCACTTT. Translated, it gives CASSSDTRSSYNSPLHF.

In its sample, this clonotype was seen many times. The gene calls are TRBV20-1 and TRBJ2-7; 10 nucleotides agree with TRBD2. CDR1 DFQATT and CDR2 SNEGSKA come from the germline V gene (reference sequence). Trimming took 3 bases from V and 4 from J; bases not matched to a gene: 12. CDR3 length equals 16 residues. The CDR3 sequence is CSARESGRAGGYEQYF. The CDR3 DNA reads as TGCAGTGCTAGGGAAAGCGGGAGGGCCGGAGGTTACGAGCAGTACTTC.

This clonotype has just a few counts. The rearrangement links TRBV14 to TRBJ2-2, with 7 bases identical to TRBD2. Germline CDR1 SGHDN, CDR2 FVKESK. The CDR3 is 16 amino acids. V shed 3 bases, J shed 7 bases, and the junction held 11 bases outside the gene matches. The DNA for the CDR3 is TGTGCCAGCAGCCACCCCGGACTAGGACGAATCGGGGAGCTGTTTTTT. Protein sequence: CASSHPGLGRIGELFF.

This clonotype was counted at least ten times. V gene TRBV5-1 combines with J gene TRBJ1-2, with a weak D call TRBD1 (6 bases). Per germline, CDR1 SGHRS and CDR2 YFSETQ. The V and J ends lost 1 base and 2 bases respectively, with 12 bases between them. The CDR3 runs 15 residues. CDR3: CASSLWTESNYGYTF. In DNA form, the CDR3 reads TGCGCCAGCAGCTTGTGGACAGAATCCAACTATGGCTACACCTTC.

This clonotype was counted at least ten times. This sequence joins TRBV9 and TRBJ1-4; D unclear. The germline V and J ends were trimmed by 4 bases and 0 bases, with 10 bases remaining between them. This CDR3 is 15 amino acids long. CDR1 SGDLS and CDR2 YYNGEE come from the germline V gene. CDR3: CASSQTEATNEKLFF. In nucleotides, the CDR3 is TGTGCCAGCAGCCAAACAGAGGCAACTAATGAAAAACTGTTTTTT. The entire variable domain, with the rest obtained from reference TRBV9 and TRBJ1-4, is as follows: DSGVTQTPKHLITATGQRVTLRCSPRSGDLSVYWYQQSLDQGLQFLIQYYNGEERAKGNILERFSAQQFPDLHSELNLSSLELGDSALYFCASSQTEATNEKLFFGSGTQLSVL.

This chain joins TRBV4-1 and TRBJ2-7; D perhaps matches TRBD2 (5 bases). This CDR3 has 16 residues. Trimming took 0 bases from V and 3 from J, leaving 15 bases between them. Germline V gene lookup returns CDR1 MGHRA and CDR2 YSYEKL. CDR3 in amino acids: CASSQDLWERNYEQYF. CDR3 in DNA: TGCGCCAGCAGCCAAGATTTATGGGAGCGAAACTACGAGCAGTACTTC.

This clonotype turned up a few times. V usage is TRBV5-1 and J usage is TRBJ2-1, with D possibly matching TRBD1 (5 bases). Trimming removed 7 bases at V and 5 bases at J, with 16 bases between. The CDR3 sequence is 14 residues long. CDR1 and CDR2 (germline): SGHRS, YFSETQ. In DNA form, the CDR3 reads TGCGCCAGCGTAGGGGCTTCGGCCCACAATGAGCAGTTCTTC. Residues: CASVGASAHNEQFF.

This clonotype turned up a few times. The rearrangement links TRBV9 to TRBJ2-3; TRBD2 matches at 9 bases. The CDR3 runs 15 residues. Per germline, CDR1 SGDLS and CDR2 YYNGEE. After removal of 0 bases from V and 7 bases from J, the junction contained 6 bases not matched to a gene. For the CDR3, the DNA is TGTGCCAGCAGCGTAGTAGCGGGAGCTGAAAATACGCAGTATTTT. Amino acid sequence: CASSVVAGAENTQYF.

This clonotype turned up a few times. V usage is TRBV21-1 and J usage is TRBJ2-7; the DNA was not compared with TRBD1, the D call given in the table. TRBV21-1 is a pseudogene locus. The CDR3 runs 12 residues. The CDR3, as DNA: TGTGCCAGCACCCCTCGTAGCCCCGGGCAGTACTTC. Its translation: CASTPRSPGQYF.

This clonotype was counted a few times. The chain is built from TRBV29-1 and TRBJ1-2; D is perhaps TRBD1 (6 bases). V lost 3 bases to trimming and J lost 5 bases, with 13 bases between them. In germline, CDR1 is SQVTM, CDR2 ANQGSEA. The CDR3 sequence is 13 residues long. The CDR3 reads CSVESGQLYGYTF. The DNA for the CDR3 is TGCAGCGTTGAGTCCGGACAGCTATATGGCTACACCTTC.

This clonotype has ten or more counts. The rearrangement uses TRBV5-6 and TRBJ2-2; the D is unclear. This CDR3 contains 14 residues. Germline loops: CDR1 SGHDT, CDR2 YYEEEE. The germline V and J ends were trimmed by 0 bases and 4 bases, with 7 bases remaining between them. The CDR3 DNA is TGTGCCAGCAGCTTGGCTTTGTTCACCGGGGAGCTGTTTTTT. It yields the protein CASSLALFTGELFF.

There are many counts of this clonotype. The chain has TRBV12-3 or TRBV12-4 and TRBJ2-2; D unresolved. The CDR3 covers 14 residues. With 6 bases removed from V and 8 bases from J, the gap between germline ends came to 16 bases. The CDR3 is CASRLREVLGELFF. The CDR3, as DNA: TGTGCCAGCAGATTGAGAGAAGTGTTGGGGGAGCTGTTTTTT.